This TCR beta chain was obtained from a study of cytotoxic CD8 clonotypes in ibrutinib-treated CLL listed by TCRdb under 2021. About the investigation overall: The cohort had ten to twelve relapsed/refractory and 15 treatment-naive patients; roughly 18 were IGHV unmutated. Responses were partial in some 24 patients and complete in 2; after median approximately 66 months follow-up, roughly 14 stayed in remission and roughly twelve progressed. Samples at response were collected after a median of about twelve months of treatment, with a range of about 6 to 40 months. On average, each sample had roughly 230,000 productive templates and approximately 85,000 productive rearrangements. Longitudinal samples were available for about 30% of the roughly 90 trial participants. Cryopreserved peripheral blood mononuclear cells were collected at three points: before therapy, at response, and at either sustained remission or disease progression. Overall study outcomes, separate from this receptor: At baseline, clonality was higher than in age-matched healthy donors and showed a strong correlation with circulating CD8+ T-cell counts. Public clonotypes were rare and either shrank or stayed stable during treatment, and the rise in clonality at ibrutinib response reflected expansion of private clonotypes. Sustained-remission and progressing patients did not have matched sampling times, and lymph node repertoires were not examined. Clonality rose at ibrutinib response, remained stable during sustained remission, and dropped back toward baseline at progression.

Roughly 2.2 micrograms of genomic DNA were extracted from cryopreserved PBMCs for TCR beta library preparation. Longitudinal blood samples from CLL patients on ibrutinib monotherapy were analyzed using high-throughput TCR beta sequencing. The patients took part in an open-label, single-center phase 2 trial of ibrutinib monotherapy. A MiSeq instrument was used for deep resolution sequencing, which targeted depths ranging from 1 in 1 million up to 1 in 200,000 T cells, with coverage averaging 10x for each clonotype. The immunoSEQ hsTCRB Kit was used to generate the TCR beta libraries. In the paper's pipeline: ImmunoSEQ Data Assistant and ImmunoSEQ Analyzer were used for data analysis, and V, D and J genes were assigned according to IMGT definitions. Clonality, which ranges from 0 to 1, was calculated as one minus the normalized Shannon entropy of productive rearrangement frequencies. Only overrepresented clonotypes making up at least 0.05% of each patient's repertoire were included in the public clonotype analysis. Repertoires from 10 to 15 age-matched healthy donors in immuneACCESS were used as clonality controls. TCRdb carries this immuneACCESS record with in-frame sequences only. Its versions omit some clonotypes, under half of them owing to an unresolved V gene in the studies checked, with the rest unexplained. D and trimming were read from the DNA, whereas the V and J calls and clone size are those reported in that table. This sample holds about 76,000 clones; 70% to 90% were observed only once. The top ten clones comprise around 5.4% of the sample.

A note on this clone: Its antigen remains undetermined. No base quality values were provided; no much bigger clone lies one nucleotide off.

The germline ends are 6 bases apart after V is trimmed by 0 bases and J by 1 base. The cysteine opens and the phenylalanine closes a CDR3 of 15 amino acids. Only CDR3 DNA remains: 45 bases, in frame from the first base. CDR1 and CDR2 are drawn from the germline V gene (reference sequence): LNHNV, YYDKDF. This receptor chain uses TRBV15 and TRBJ2-2; no confident D gene assignment can be made. This TCR was sampled from a human donor with chronic lymphocytic leukemia. Material: PBMCs, obtained before ibrutinib treatment. The CDR3 protein: CATSREKLNTGELFF. The DNA is TGTGCCACCAGCAGAGAAAAACTGAACACCGGGGAGCTGTTTTTT.